The entry that follows covers one T cell receptor (beta chain) sequence. Its matching antigen is unknown. The data stem from a study of vaccination and CD4 T cells after COVID-19. Across the study: The convalescent population consisted of six males and four females, two of whom were of Hispanic ethnicity.

Sample treatment: roughly nine-day PBMC culture with coronavirus spike peptide pools or control peptides (ViraFEST assay). CDR1 is SNHLY and CDR2 is FYNNEI in the germline V gene. V lost 1 base to trimming and J lost 4 bases, with 13 bases between them. This CDR3 region has 15 residues. Researchers used the Oncomine TCR Beta short-read assay to sequence DNA from cultured CD4+ T cells. Each CDR3 protein is one row after TCRdb ran MiXCR on the PCR reads. The data contain over 10,000 distinct CDR3 sequences, roughly 65% of them singletons. The receptor was isolated from a human donor who had recovered from COVID-19. V is TRBV2 and J is TRBJ1-2; D remains ambiguous. Sequencing was done on a sample of CD4+ T cells from blood, cultured in vitro. In nucleotides, the CDR3 is TGTGCCAGCAGTGAAGGTCCCAGGCTACCCTATGGCTACACCTTC. Encoded protein: CASSEGPRLPYGYTF.